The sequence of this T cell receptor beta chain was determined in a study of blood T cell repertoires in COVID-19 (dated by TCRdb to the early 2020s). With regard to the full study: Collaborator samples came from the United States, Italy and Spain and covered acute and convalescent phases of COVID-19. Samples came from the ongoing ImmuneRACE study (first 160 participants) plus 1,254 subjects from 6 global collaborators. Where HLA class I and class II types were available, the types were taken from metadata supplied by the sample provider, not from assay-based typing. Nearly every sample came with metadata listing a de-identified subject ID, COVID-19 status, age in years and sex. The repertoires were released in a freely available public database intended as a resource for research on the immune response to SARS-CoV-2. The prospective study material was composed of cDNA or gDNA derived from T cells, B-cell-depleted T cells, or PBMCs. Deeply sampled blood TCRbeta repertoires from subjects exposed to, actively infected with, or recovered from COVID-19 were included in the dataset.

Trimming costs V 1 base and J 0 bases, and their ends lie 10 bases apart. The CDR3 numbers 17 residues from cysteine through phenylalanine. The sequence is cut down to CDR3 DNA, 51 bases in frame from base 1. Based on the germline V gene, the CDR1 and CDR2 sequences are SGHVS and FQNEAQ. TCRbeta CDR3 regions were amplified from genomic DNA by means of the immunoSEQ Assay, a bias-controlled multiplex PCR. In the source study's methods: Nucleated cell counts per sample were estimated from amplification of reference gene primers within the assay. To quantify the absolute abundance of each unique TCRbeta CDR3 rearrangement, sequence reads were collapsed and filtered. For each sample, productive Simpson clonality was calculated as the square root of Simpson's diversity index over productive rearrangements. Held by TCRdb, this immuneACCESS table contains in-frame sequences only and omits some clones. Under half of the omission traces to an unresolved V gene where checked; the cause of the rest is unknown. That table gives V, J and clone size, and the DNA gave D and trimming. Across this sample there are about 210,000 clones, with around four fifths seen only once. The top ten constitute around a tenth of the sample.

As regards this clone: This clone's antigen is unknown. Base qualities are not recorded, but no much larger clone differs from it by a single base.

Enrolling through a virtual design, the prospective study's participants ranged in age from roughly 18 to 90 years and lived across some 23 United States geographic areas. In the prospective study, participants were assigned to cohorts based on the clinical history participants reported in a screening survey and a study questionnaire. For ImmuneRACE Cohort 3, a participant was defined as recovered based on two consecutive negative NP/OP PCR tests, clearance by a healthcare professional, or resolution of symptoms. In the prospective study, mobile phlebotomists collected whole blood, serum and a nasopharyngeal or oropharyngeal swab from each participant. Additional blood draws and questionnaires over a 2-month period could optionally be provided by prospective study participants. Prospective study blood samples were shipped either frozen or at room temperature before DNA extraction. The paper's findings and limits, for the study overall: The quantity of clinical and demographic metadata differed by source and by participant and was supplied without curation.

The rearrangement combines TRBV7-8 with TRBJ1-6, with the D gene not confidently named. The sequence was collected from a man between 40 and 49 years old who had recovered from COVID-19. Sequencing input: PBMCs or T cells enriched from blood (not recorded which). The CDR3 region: CASSLGGTSSYNSPLHF. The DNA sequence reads TGTGCCAGCAGCTTAGGAGGTACCAGCTCCTATAATTCACCCCTCCACTTT.